Presented here are 24 T cell receptor beta chains from one specimen sequenced in a study of beta chain features in type 1 diabetes. TCRB transcripts that were expressed got sequenced, as all of the isolated RNA had been reverse transcribed. The method was immunoSEQ multiplex PCR; TCRdb's version includes in-frame clones alone and lacks a portion of them. This table holds about 210,000 clones, about 11% found once. The sequenced material came from central memory CD4+ T cells from blood. These receptor sequences come from a man younger than 35 in good health.

In its sample, this clone was seen a few times. The chain joins TRBV5-4 to TRBJ2-5, with 8 positions matching TRBD1. The J segment lost 5 bases and the V segment lost 5 bases, leaving 8 bases of the junction unmatched. CDR3 length: 14 residues. Germline values: CDR1 SGHNT, CDR2 YYREEE (reference sequence). In DNA form, the CDR3 reads TGTGCCAGCAGATCCGGGACAGGCGCCGAGACCCAGTACTTC. Translated: CASRSGTGAETQYF.

The V and J genes are TRBV19 and TRBJ1-1, with D unclear. This CDR3 is 15 amino acids long. CDR1 is LNHDA and CDR2 is SQIVND in the germline V gene (reference sequence). V lost 3 bases, J lost 1 base, and 12 bases lay in between. CDR3 amino acids: CASSIRTDENTEAFF. As DNA, the CDR3 is TGTGCCAGTAGTATTCGGACGGACGAGAACACTGAAGCTTTCTTT.

The rearrangement links TRBV4-3 to TRBJ2-7; D gene uncertain. V lost 0 bases and J 0 bases, leaving 15 bases between the germline ends. This CDR3 is built from 17 residues. The germline V gene encodes CDR1 LGHNA and CDR2 YSLEER. DNA for the CDR3: TGCGCCAGCAGCCAAGAACCAGTCCCCCTGGTCTCCTACGAGCAGTACTTC. This codes for CASSQEPVPLVSYEQYF.

This clone was counted between two and nine times. This chain connects TRBV29-1 to TRBJ2-2; a possible D gene is TRBD2 (5 bases). The CDR3 extends over 13 amino acids. The germline gives CDR1 SQVTM, CDR2 ANQGSEA. V lost 4 bases, J lost 3 bases, and 9 bases lay in between. The CDR3 nucleotides read TGCAGCGTTGCCGGGGTTGACACCGGGGAGCTGTTTTTT. Its translation: CSVAGVDTGELFF.

The rearrangement links TRBV2 to TRBJ1-4; D perhaps matches TRBD1 (5 bases). The V gene lost 0 bases and the J gene lost 8 bases, with 13 bases spanning the gap. CDR1 SNHLY and CDR2 FYNNEI come from the germline V gene. CDR3 size: 15 residues. DNA of the CDR3: TGTGCCAGCAGTGAAGCGCTCCAGGGTGAAGAAAAACTGTTTTTT. This encodes CASSEALQGEEKLFF.

The CDR3 protein is CSVCTLSGNTIYF. The CDR3 coding sequence is TGCAGCGTTTGCACCCTCTCTGGAAACACCATATATTTT. The genes are TRBV29-1 and TRBJ1-3; no reliable D call. Between the trimmed V and J ends, which lost 5 bases and 0 bases, there was a span of 8 bases. Germline assignment: CDR1 SQVTM and CDR2 ANQGSEA. The CDR3 runs 13 residues.

The sample holds a few counts of this clone. The rearrangement uses TRBV5-1 and TRBJ2-7, with 7 bases matching TRBD1. J lost 2 bases, V lost 3 bases, and 5 bases had no gene match. This CDR3 region has 14 residues. In germline, CDR1 is SGHRS, CDR2 YFSETQ. CDR3 protein: CASSSGTAAYEQYF. The CDR3 bases are TGCGCCAGCAGCTCCGGGACAGCGGCCTACGAGCAGTACTTC.

The rearrangement uses TRBV5-1 and TRBJ2-1; D possibly uses TRBD1 or TRBD2 (5 bases each). V lost 3 bases, J lost 2 bases, and 12 bases lay in between. The CDR3 sequence is 15 residues long. Germline V CDR1 and CDR2: SGHRS, YFSETQ. The CDR3 loop reads CASSSSVGPYNEQFF. The CDR3 coding sequence is TGCGCCAGCAGCTCCTCGGTGGGACCCTACAATGAGCAGTTCTTC. The whole variable domain, remainder taken from reference TRBV5-1 and TRBJ2-1, is KAGVTQTPRYLIKTRGQQVTLSCSPISGHRSVSWYQQTPGQGLQFLFEYFSETQRNKGNFPGRFSGRQFSNSRSEMNVSTLELGDSALYLCASSSSVGPYNEQFFGPGTRLTVL.

The chain has TRBV4-2 and TRBJ2-7; tentatively, D is TRBD1 (5 bases). The V end lost 4 bases, the J end lost 0 bases, and 19 bases lay between the germline ends. Germline loops: CDR1 LGHNA, CDR2 YNFKEQ. The CDR3 totals 17 residues. The CDR3 loop reads CASSPNPMDTNSYEQYF. In DNA form, the CDR3 reads TGTGCCAGCAGCCCCAATCCAATGGACACAAACTCCTACGAGCAGTACTTC.

Worth noting for this clone: Other DNA sequences in the sample encode the same CDR3. The chain joins TRBV9 to TRBJ2-3, with D unresolved. Trimming removed 0 bases at V and 3 bases at J, with 5 bases between. The CDR3 length is 13 residues. The germline CDR1 and CDR2 sequences are SGDLS and YYNGEE. The CDR3 region has the DNA TGTGCCAGCAGCGTAGGACCAACAGATACGCAGTATTTT. Amino acid sequence: CASSVGPTDTQYF.

The table lists this clone with a few counts. The chain joins TRBV4-3 to TRBJ2-7, with D perhaps assigned TRBD1 or TRBD2 (7 bases each). The CDR3 spans 15 residues. The germline V gene has CDR1 LGHNA and CDR2 YSLEER. V was pared by 0 bases and J by 7 bases, with 16 bases between. The CDR3 reads CASSQDQGGIGEQYF. The DNA of the CDR3 is TGCGCCAGCAGCCAAGATCAGGGGGGGATTGGGGAGCAGTACTTC.

This clone was observed a few times. The chain joins TRBV30 to TRBJ1-1, with 8 bases matching TRBD1. The germline V gene encodes CDR1 GTSNPN and CDR2 SVGIG (reference sequence). With V trimmed by 3 bases and J by 2 bases, 2 bases remained unmatched. This CDR3 comprises 13 residues. The CDR3 bases are TGTGCCTGGAGAGGACAGGGTAACACTGAAGCTTTCTTT. Residues: CAWRGQGNTEAFF.

This clone showed up many times. This chain uses TRBV18 with TRBJ1-4; D is ambiguous. V was trimmed by 8 bases and J by 5 bases, leaving 12 bases between them. Germline V gives CDR1 KGHSH, CDR2 LQKENI. The CDR3 loop spans 13 amino acids. The CDR3 DNA follows: TGTGCCAGCGCCCGGACGGAGAATGAAAAACTGTTTTTT. It specifies CASARTENEKLFF.

This clone was seen a few times. The same CDR3 is also encoded by other DNA sequences in this sample. The chain carries TRBV29-1 and TRBJ2-3, with D possibly TRBD2 on 7 matching bases. Trimming took 3 bases from V and 2 from J, leaving 12 bases between them. This CDR3 is built from 14 residues. Per germline, CDR1 SQVTM and CDR2 ANQGSEA. CDR3 DNA: TGCAGCGTTGAGGGGAGGGGGGCCACAGATACGCAGTATTTT. It translates to CSVEGRGATDTQYF.

This chain uses TRBV7-8 with TRBJ2-2; D is undetermined. Germline V gene data show CDR1 as SGHVS and CDR2 as FQNEAQ. This CDR3 region has 15 residues. V lost 5 bases and J 6 bases, leaving 16 bases between the germline ends. Here the CDR3 reads CASSPLVGVSGELFF. CDR3 sequence (DNA): TGTGCCAGCAGCCCCTTGGTAGGAGTCTCCGGGGAGCTGTTTTTT. Complete variable domain (other parts from reference TRBV7-8 and TRBJ2-2): GAGVSQSPRYKVAKRGQDVALRCDPISGHVSLFWYQQALGQGPEFLTYFQNEAQLDKSGLPSDRFFAERPEGSVSTLKIQRTQQEDSAVYLCASSPLVGVSGELFFGEGSRLTVL.

Many counts were recorded for this clone. CDR3 sequence reads: CASSPDRVQNTEAFF. The DNA for the CDR3 is TGTGCCAGCTCACCCGACAGGGTCCAAAACACTGAAGCTTTCTTT. The J gene is TRBJ1-1, the V gene TRBV18; 7 bases match TRBD1. Trimming cost V 3 bases and J 2 bases; bases outside gene matches: 6. CDR3 length: 15 residues. In germline, CDR1 is KGHSH, CDR2 LQKENI.

The chain uses TRBV27 and TRBJ2-7; the match to TRBD1 covers 8 bases. J lost 1 base, V lost 6 bases, and 11 bases had no gene match. The CDR3 consists of 16 residues. CDR1 is MNHEY and CDR2 is SMNVEV in the germline V gene (reference sequence). Here the CDR3 reads CASSVARTGRSYEQYF. The CDR3 bases are TGTGCCAGCAGCGTGGCACGGACAGGGCGTTCCTACGAGCAGTACTTC.

J is TRBJ2-1 and V is TRBV7-8; no definite D call. The CDR3 covers 15 residues. Trimming took 4 bases from V and 0 from J, leaving 10 bases between them. Looked up from germline, CDR1 is SGHVS and CDR2 is FQNEAQ. The CDR3 DNA reads TGTGCCAGCAGCTCTCGAACCGACTCCTACAATGAGCAGTTCTTC. Protein sequence: CASSSRTDSYNEQFF.

This clone has a count of ten or more. This chain joins TRBV10-3 and TRBJ2-2, with D perhaps TRBD2 (5 bases). The ends were cut back, 1 base at V and 2 bases at J, with 11 bases in the middle. CDR1 ENHRY and CDR2 SYGVKD come from the germline V gene. The CDR3 loop spans 16 amino acids. The CDR3 sequence: CAISEFLATNTGELFF. The CDR3 DNA reads as TGTGCCATCAGTGAGTTTTTAGCGACCAACACCGGGGAGCTGTTTTTT.

The rearrangement joins TRBV7-9 to TRBJ2-7; 11 nucleotides line up with TRBD2. This CDR3 comprises 17 residues. V was clipped by 5 bases and J by 5 bases; unmatched bases: 14. Per germline, CDR1 SEHNR and CDR2 FQNEAQ (reference sequence). This CDR3 is CASSTASGRTGGNEQYF. The CDR3 coding sequence is TGTGCCAGCAGCACCGCTAGCGGGAGGACCGGGGGGAACGAGCAGTACTTC.

V and J are TRBV28 and TRBJ2-4; D unresolved. Trimming stripped 6 bases from V and 0 bases from J, with 3 bases between. Germline lookup yields CDR1 MDHEN and CDR2 SYDVKM. The CDR3 loop spans 12 amino acids. The CDR3 spells CASSLAKNIQYF. The CDR3 DNA reads as TGTGCCAGCAGCTTAGCCAAAAACATTCAGTACTTC.

This clone was counted a few times. V usage is TRBV5-4 and J usage is TRBJ2-5; 8 bases align to TRBD2. This CDR3 comprises 14 residues. V lost 2 bases to trimming and J lost 3 bases; unmatched junction nucleotides: 3. Germline V gene data show CDR1 as SGHNT and CDR2 as YYREEE (reference sequence). In nucleotides, the CDR3 is TGTGCCAGCAGCTTCACTAGCGGCAAAGAGACCCAGTACTTC. This gives the protein CASSFTSGKETQYF.

This chain joins TRBV9 and TRBJ2-7; TRBD2 matches at 10 bases. Germline V lookup: CDR1 SGDLS, CDR2 YYNGEE. Trimming took 5 bases from V and 6 from J; bases not matched to a gene: 5. The CDR3 extends over 13 amino acids. The CDR3, as DNA: TGTGCCAGCAGGCCTAGCGGGAGTACCGAGCAGTACTTC. This sequence encodes CASRPSGSTEQYF. The full variable domain, in which reference TRBV9 and TRBJ2-7 provide the parts outside the CDR3, is DSGVTQTPKHLITATGQRVTLRCSPRSGDLSVYWYQQSLDQGLQFLIQYYNGEERAKGNILERFSAQQFPDLHSELNLSSLELGDSALYFCASRPSGSTEQYFGPGTRLTVT.

The rearrangement links TRBV7-2 to TRBJ2-5, with D perhaps matching TRBD1 or TRBD2 (5 bases each). The V gene lost 2 bases and the J gene lost 2 bases, with 12 bases spanning the gap. Germline CDR1 reads SGHTA; CDR2 reads FQGNSA. This CDR3 spans 15 amino acids. DNA for the CDR3: TGTGCCAGCAGCTTATATAGGGGAGTTCAAGAGACCCAGTACTTC. This gives the protein CASSLYRGVQETQYF. The full variable domain, with the rest looked up from reference TRBV7-2 and TRBJ2-5, is GAGVSQSPSNKVTEKGKDVELRCDPISGHTALYWYRQSLGQGLEFLIYFQGNSAPDKSGLPSDRFSAERTGGSVSTLTIQRTQQEDSAVYLCASSLYRGVQETQYFGPGTRLLVL.